Listed here are 3 T cell receptor beta chains from one sample, sequenced in a study of blood T cells in healthy people across ages. Primers used in a second PCR of about 6 to 11 cycles were a sample-barcoded 5' primer and a J-beta primer mix. TCRdb reprocessed the 5' RACE reads with MiXCR, giving one entry per CDR3 protein. The sample holds about 720,000 distinct CDR3 sequences, approximately 21% seen once. Sequenced input: blood. The source of these receptors is a man between 65 and 85 years old in good health.

This rearrangement joins TRBV18 to TRBJ1-1; D might be TRBD1 (5 bases). The CDR3 has 16 amino acids. The V gene's germline CDR1 is KGHSH and CDR2 LQKENI. Trimming took 3 bases from V and 1 from J, leaving 15 bases between them. Here the CDR3 reads CASSPGTRVGNTEAFF. As DNA, the CDR3 is TGTGCCAGCTCACCTGGGACCAGGGTGGGGAACACTGAAGCTTTCTTT.

The J gene is TRBJ2-1, the V gene TRBV7-6; 10 bases are shared with TRBD2. V shed 5 bases, J shed 0 bases, and the junction held 13 bases outside the gene matches. Germline V gene lookup returns CDR1 SGHVS and CDR2 FNYEAQ. The CDR3 totals 19 residues. The CDR3 spells CASSLDPGTSVSSYNEQFF. The DNA of the CDR3 is TGTGCCAGCAGCCTCGACCCCGGGACTAGCGTGAGCTCCTACAATGAGCAGTTCTTC.

V and J are TRBV4-2 and TRBJ1-2; possibly TRBD1 for D (6 bases). This CDR3 comprises 14 residues. Germline V gene lookup returns CDR1 LGHNA and CDR2 YNFKEQ. With 0 bases removed from V and 4 bases from J, the gap between germline ends came to 9 bases. CDR3 DNA: TGTGCCAGCAGCCAAGACGGGACATTCTATGGCTACACCTTC. Translated: CASSQDGTFYGYTF.